This T cell receptor (beta chain) appears in the sequencing data of a study of identical twins. General observations from the study: Fewer insertions were carried by abundant cord blood beta clonotypes, but none was seen in memory repertoires. Its conclusions, products of cross-sectional statistical analysis, did not come from following the same donors.

In the case of this clonotype: Its target is not known.

TCRdb called the 5' RACE reads again in MiXCR, with one record for every CDR3 protein. Seen here are around 960,000 distinct CDR3 sequences, 10% to 15% observed once, and the top ten hold about 1.5%. This CDR3 region has 15 residues. Trimming cost V 5 bases and J 7 bases; bases outside gene matches: 6. Healthy Caucasians alone served as donors. The sample also formed part of further work on yellow fever vaccine responses in identical twins.

The chain has TRBV12-3 or TRBV12-4 and TRBJ2-1; 12 bases are shared with TRBD2. The TCR comes from a woman younger than 35 in good health. Specimen: PBMCs. The CDR3 here is CASSRTSGALNEQFF. In DNA form, the CDR3 reads TGTGCCAGCAGTCGGACTAGCGGGGCACTAAATGAGCAGTTCTTC.